These 21 T cell receptor beta chains were all obtained from the same sample, sequenced in a study of cytomegalovirus exposure and HLA in healthy donors. Primers: 60 Vbeta forward and 13 Jbeta reverse. Assay used: immunoSEQ multiplex PCR; TCRdb lists only in-frame clones, some missing. The data show roughly 92,000 clones, with approximately 80% seen just once and roughly 30% held by the top ten. The specimen was PBMCs. All receptors derive from a man aged 45-60 years in good health and CMV-seropositive.

The CDR3: CSAAEGEAFF. The CDR3 coding sequence is TGCAGTGCTGCGGAGGGAGAAGCTTTCTTT. The J gene is TRBJ1-1, the V gene TRBV20-1; D is unresolved. The V and J ends lost 5 bases and 8 bases respectively, with 9 bases between them. Germline CDR1 is DFQATT and CDR2 is SNEGSKA (reference sequence). This CDR3 spans 10 amino acids.

The chain carries TRBV7-9 and TRBJ2-7; a possible D gene is TRBD2 (6 bases). V was pared by 4 bases and J by 4 bases, with 11 bases between. The germline V gene encodes CDR1 SEHNR and CDR2 FQNEAQ (reference sequence). The CDR3 is 13 amino acids. CDR3 coding DNA: TGTGCCAGCAGCTGGGGACGGGGGTACGAGCAGTACTTC. This gives the protein CASSWGRGYEQYF.

The gene calls are TRBV2 and TRBJ2-1; TRBD2 aligns across 7 bases. The trim removed 10 bases at V and 2 bases at J, leaving 20 bases unmatched. This CDR3 spans 18 amino acids. Germline CDR1 and CDR2: SNHLY and FYNNEI. CDR3: CATSGGMGERGTYNEQFF. Written as DNA, the CDR3 is TGTGCCACAAGTGGGGGGATGGGGGAGCGGGGAACCTACAATGAGCAGTTCTTC. The full variable domain, rest sourced from reference TRBV2 and TRBJ2-1, is EPEVTQTPSHQVTQMGQEVILRCVPISNHLYFYWYRQILGQKVEFLVSFYNNEISEKSEIFDDQFSVERPDGSNFTLKIRSTKLEDSAMYFCATSGGMGERGTYNEQFFGPGTRLTVL.

V gene TRBV13 combines with J gene TRBJ2-7; 8 nucleotides match TRBD2. Germline lookup yields CDR1 PRHDT and CDR2 FYEKMQ (reference sequence). The CDR3 spans 16 residues. Losses at the gene ends were 5 bases for V and 6 bases for J; bases not matched to a gene: 15. In nucleotides, the CDR3 is TGTGCCAGCAGCCTCTGGGTAGCGGGATCCCCCGCCGAGCAGTACTTC. Translation gives CASSLWVAGSPAEQYF.

The CDR3 reads CSASGTGYREQYF. The CDR3 bases are TGCAGCGCCTCCGGGACAGGGTATCGCGAGCAGTACTTC. V and J are TRBV29-1 and TRBJ2-7; 9 bases align to TRBD1. The V gene's germline CDR1 is SQVTM and CDR2 ANQGSEA. V was clipped by 7 bases and J by 6 bases; unmatched bases: 10. There are 13 residues in the CDR3.

The chain joins TRBV14 to TRBJ2-1; D unresolved. The CDR3 has 14 residues. V lost 0 bases and J 5 bases, leaving 8 bases between the germline ends. Germline V gene data show CDR1 as SGHDN and CDR2 as FVKESK. This CDR3 is CASSQDWADNEQFF. The CDR3 DNA sequence: TGTGCCAGCAGCCAAGATTGGGCCGACAATGAGCAGTTCTTC.

The rearrangement joins TRBV19 to TRBJ1-5; a possible D gene is TRBD1 (6 bases). Trimming shortened V by 1 base and J by 6 bases, and 16 bases separated the two germline ends. Germline V CDR1 and CDR2: LNHDA, SQIVND (reference sequence). This CDR3 comprises 16 residues. CDR3 nucleotides: TGTGCCAGTAGTATAGTACCGGGACACCTTTTTCAGCCCCAGCATTTT. This encodes CASSIVPGHLFQPQHF. The whole variable domain, remainder taken from reference TRBV19 and TRBJ1-5, is DGGITQSPKYLFRKEGQNVTLSCEQNLNHDAMYWYRQDPGQGLRLIYYSQIVNDFQKGDIAEGYSVSREKKESFPLTVTSAQKNPTAFYLCASSIVPGHLFQPQHFGDGTRLSIL.

This sequence joins TRBV6-5 and TRBJ2-7; 10 nucleotides match TRBD1. Germline-derived CDR1 and CDR2 are MNHEY and SVGAGI. The junction had 4 bases not matched to a gene; V was cut back by 8 bases and J by 3 bases. This CDR3 contains 13 residues. This CDR3 reads CASGRDRGYEQYF. CDR3 sequence (DNA): TGTGCCAGCGGCCGGGACAGGGGCTACGAGCAGTACTTC.

This clone was picked up one time. J is TRBJ1-1 and V is TRBV6-1; tentatively, D is TRBD1 (6 bases). CDR3 length: 14 residues. CDR1 MNHNS and CDR2 SASEGT come from the germline V gene. With 2 bases removed from V and 5 bases from J, the gap between germline ends came to 12 bases. The CDR3 nucleotides read TGTGCCAGCAGTGAATACAGGGTCAAGACTGAAGCTTTCTTT. This encodes CASSEYRVKTEAFF.

V usage is TRBV7-8 and J usage is TRBJ2-7; TRBD1 matches at 8 bases. J was trimmed by 2 bases and V by 5 bases; bases with no gene match: 5. The CDR3 length is 14 residues. Germline V gene sequence: CDR1 SGHVS, CDR2 FQNEAQ. The CDR3 DNA sequence: TGTGCCAGCAGCCAGGGACAGGTCCCCTACGAGCAGTACTTC. Its translation: CASSQGQVPYEQYF.

The J gene is TRBJ1-1, the V gene TRBV18, with D uncertain. CDR3 length: 14 residues. Germline V gene lookup returns CDR1 KGHSH and CDR2 LQKENI. Between the trimmed V and J ends, which lost 3 bases and 1 base, there was a span of 9 bases. The CDR3 coding sequence is TGTGCCAGCTCACCCCCCGGCGGGAACACTGAAGCTTTCTTT. Protein: CASSPPGGNTEAFF. Combining the CDR3 with reference TRBV18 and TRBJ1-1 gives the whole variable domain NAGVMQNPRHLVRRRGQEARLRCSPMKGHSHVYWYRQLPEEGLKFMVYLQKENIIDESGMPKERFSAEFPKEGPSILRIQQVVRGDSAAYFCASSPPGGNTEAFFGQGTRLTVV.

The J gene is TRBJ2-5, the V gene TRBV11-2; 11 nucleotides align to TRBD2. The end of the DNA is better explained by TRBJ2-7, so the J call may be wrong. This CDR3 comprises 15 residues. Germline values: CDR1 SGHAT, CDR2 FQNNGV. CDR3 nucleotides: TGTGCCAGCAGCTCGGGACTAGCGGCTTCCTACGAGCAGTACTTC. Amino acids: CASSSGLAASYEQYF.

This clone was seen a handful of times. The V call is TRBV6-1, the J call TRBJ1-1; perhaps TRBD1 as D (5 bases). Germline assignment: CDR1 MNHNS and CDR2 SASEGT. V was shortened by 7 bases and J by 0 bases, with 12 bases between the two germline ends. The CDR3 has 14 residues. This chain's CDR3 is CASTVGVMNTEAFF. For the CDR3, the DNA is TGTGCCAGCACAGTAGGGGTGATGAACACTGAAGCTTTCTTT.

The chain is built from TRBV30 and TRBJ2-3; 9 nucleotides match TRBD2. J lost 5 bases, V lost 3 bases, and 3 bases had no gene match. Germline V gives CDR1 GTSNPN, CDR2 SVGIG (reference sequence). This CDR3 comprises 13 residues. This chain's CDR3 is CAWRLAGRDTQYF. CDR3 nucleotide sequence: TGTGCCTGGAGGCTAGCGGGGCGAGATACGCAGTATTTT.

The chain recombines TRBV30 with TRBJ1-5; TRBD1 aligns across 7 bases. The CDR3 sequence is 13 residues long. Per the germline V gene, CDR1 is GTSNPN and CDR2 is SVGIG (reference sequence). Germline trimming cut 2 bases from V and 4 bases from J; bases unmatched to any gene: 2. As DNA, the CDR3 is TGTGCCTGGAGTAGGACAGGTAATCAGCCCCAGCATTTT. It yields the protein CAWSRTGNQPQHF.

Here the CDR3 DNA reads TGTGCCTGGAGTGTGCGGGACCATCAGCCCCAGCATTTT. Translated, it gives CAWSVRDHQPQHF. The rearrangement joins TRBV30 to TRBJ1-5, with a possible D match to TRBD1 (5 bases). The CDR3 has 13 amino acids. Germline V gives CDR1 GTSNPN, CDR2 SVGIG (reference sequence). V lost 0 bases and J 5 bases, leaving 8 bases between the germline ends.

The genes are TRBV5-1 and TRBJ2-3, with 7 bases that match TRBD2. Germline assignment: CDR1 SGHRS and CDR2 YFSETQ. After removal of 6 bases from V and 6 bases from J, the junction contained 7 bases not matched to a gene. The CDR3 totals 13 residues. CDR3 coding DNA: TGCGCCAGCACGGCGGGAGTGGGTGATACGCAGTATTTT. Protein: CASTAGVGDTQYF.

The rearrangement joins TRBV9 to TRBJ2-3; 9 nucleotides line up with TRBD2. Per the germline V gene, CDR1 is SGDLS and CDR2 is YYNGEE. The ends lost 0 bases at V and 5 bases at J; junction bases unmatched: 13. The CDR3 has 18 residues. CDR3 residues: CASSVVDRREGHIDTQYF. CDR3 nucleotide sequence: TGTGCCAGCAGCGTAGTGGATAGGCGGGAGGGCCATATAGATACGCAGTATTTT. The full variable domain, rest sourced from reference TRBV9 and TRBJ2-3, is DSGVTQTPKHLITATGQRVTLRCSPRSGDLSVYWYQQSLDQGLQFLIQYYNGEERAKGNILERFSAQQFPDLHSELNLSSLELGDSALYFCASSVVDRREGHIDTQYFGPGTRLTVL.

This clone was recorded once. The genes are TRBV27 and TRBJ2-7; no firm D call. The CDR3 consists of 11 residues. CDR1 and CDR2 from the germline V gene are MNHEY and SMNVEV (reference sequence). Trimming took off 8 bases at V and 2 bases at J, with 7 bases between the two ends. The CDR3 DNA reads TGTGCCAGCGGGCCGGCCTACGAGCAGTACTTC. Protein sequence: CASGPAYEQYF.

The rearrangement uses TRBV19 and TRBJ2-1; 12 positions agree with TRBD2. Germline values: CDR1 LNHDA, CDR2 SQIVND (reference sequence). The CDR3 totals 17 residues. Trimming took 7 bases from V and 9 from J; bases not matched to a gene: 16. CDR3: CASKASGRAELISEQFF. The CDR3 DNA sequence: TGTGCCAGTAAAGCTAGCGGGAGGGCCGAACTAATTTCTGAGCAGTTCTTC.

This clone was seen only a few times. The chain has TRBV7-2 and TRBJ2-5, with D maybe TRBD2 (5 bases). CDR3 length equals 14 residues. Between the trimmed V and J ends, which lost 1 base and 5 bases, there was a span of 11 bases. Germline assignment: CDR1 SGHTA and CDR2 FQGNSA. CDR3 sequence (DNA): TGTGCCAGCAGCTTAGGCGGGTCGGGGGAGACCCAGTACTTC. It codes for CASSLGGSGETQYF.